The entry below gives a single T cell receptor (beta chain) sequence along with its context. The antigen remains unidentified. The data stem from a study of cytomegalovirus exposure and HLA in healthy donors. PCR was performed using 60 Vbeta and 13 Jbeta primers. Profiling relied on immunoSEQ multiplex PCR, and the TCRdb table lists in-frame clones only, not all of them. The table has under 150,000 clones, around three fifths seen once; the top ten hold 2.4%. Study results and limitations: Overall, roughly 170 TCR beta chains were annotated as cytomegalovirus-associated. The likely origin of a cluster of highly shared sequence variants was a sequencing artifact. Researchers reported in a later analysis that a missense DCLRE1C variant was tied to TCR beta V- and J-gene trimming. In a later analysis, CMV-associated beta chains were mostly HLA-associated, it appeared.

V shed 4 bases and J 5 bases; nucleotides not matched to a gene: 11. Germline V gene lookup returns CDR1 SGHNT and CDR2 YYREEE (reference sequence). The length of the CDR3 is 15 residues. Sequenced sample: PBMCs. The clonotype was recovered from a woman aged 40 to 49 in good health and CMV-seronegative. This chain connects TRBV5-4 to TRBJ2-5, with 7 bases lining up with TRBD1. The CDR3 DNA sequence: TGTGCCAGCAGCACGAAGACAGGGACGGCGGAGACCCAGTACTTC. It specifies CASSTKTGTAETQYF.